These 20 T cell receptor beta chains share one sample of origin, sequenced in a study of naive and memory T cell subsets. Two oligonucleotides, mixed equimolar, formed the beta constant-region primer covering TRBC1 and TRBC2. Four rounds of PCR amplified the ligated cDNA using nested alpha and beta constant-region primers plus SP2. TCRdb passed the UMI-ligation and nested PCR reads through MiXCR, listing each CDR3 protein once. The sample has roughly 83,000 distinct CDR3 sequences; 11% are singletons. These receptors' targets are unknown. Notes on the study in general: Naive repertoires, especially CD8, held a few larger clonotypes, possibly memory cells re-expressing CD45RA.

Sequenced sample: naive CD4+ T cells from blood. The receptors were sampled from a human donor in good health.

The rearrangement uses TRBV13 and TRBJ2-7; 8 bases are shared with TRBD2. Trimming removed 5 bases from V and 3 bases from J; junction bases left unmatched: 6. Germline values: CDR1 PRHDT, CDR2 FYEKMQ (reference sequence). The CDR3 is made up of 14 amino acids. This CDR3 is CASSPREGDYEQYF. The DNA of the CDR3 is TGTGCCAGCAGCCCTCGGGAGGGGGACTACGAGCAGTACTTC.

The chain recombines TRBV18 with TRBJ1-5; D is undetermined. This CDR3 region has 13 residues. V lost 3 bases to trimming and J lost 5 bases, with 8 bases between them. Per germline, CDR1 KGHSH and CDR2 LQKENI. The CDR3 sequence is CASSPSEHQPQHF. The DNA for the CDR3 is TGTGCCAGCTCACCGAGCGAACATCAGCCCCAGCATTTT.

The chain recombines TRBV4-2 with TRBJ1-5; D unclear. CDR1 and CDR2 (germline): LGHNA, YNFKEQ. The V gene lost 4 bases and the J gene lost 7 bases, with 2 bases spanning the gap. The length of the CDR3 is 10 residues. The CDR3 nucleotides read TGTGCCAGCAGCCCCCAGCCCCAGCATTTT. Encoded protein: CASSPQPQHF.

CDR3 amino acids: CASSLGGRDFNEQFF. The CDR3 DNA is TGTGCCAGCAGCTTAGGAGGGCGGGACTTCAATGAGCAGTTCTTC. This sequence joins TRBV7-9 and TRBJ2-1; D is possibly TRBD2 (6 bases). The CDR3 totals 15 residues. Germline V lookup: CDR1 SEHNR, CDR2 FQNEAQ (reference sequence). V lost 1 base and J lost 6, with 13 bases in between.

This clonotype was counted a few times. The V and J genes are TRBV29-1 and TRBJ1-5, with TRBD1 identical over 9 bases. J lost 7 bases, V lost 3 bases, and 7 bases had no gene match. The CDR3 runs to 14 residues. CDR1 and CDR2 (germline): SQVTM, ANQGSEA. CDR3 bases: TGCAGCGTTGAGGACAGGGGACCCGGACAGCCCCAGCATTTT. Encoded protein: CSVEDRGPGQPQHF.

Only a few counts were recorded for this clonotype. The chain combines TRBV29-1 with TRBJ2-3; no clear D. The germline V and J ends were trimmed by 5 bases and 5 bases, with 17 bases remaining between them. CDR1 and CDR2 (germline): SQVTM, ANQGSEA. This CDR3 region has 14 residues. The CDR3 DNA is TGCAGCGTTAAAAAGAACGGAATTGAAGATACGCAGTATTTT. Protein sequence: CSVKKNGIEDTQYF.

J is TRBJ2-1 and V is TRBV12-3 or TRBV12-4; D remains ambiguous. The germline V and J ends were trimmed by 3 bases and 4 bases, with 10 bases remaining between them. This CDR3 has 14 residues. The CDR3 coding sequence is TGTGCCAGCAGTTTTTCGAGTTGGTACAATGAGCAGTTCTTC. This codes for CASSFSSWYNEQFF.

Ten or more counts support this clonotype. CDR3 coding DNA: TGTGCCAGCAGTGAAAGACAAACGGGATCCGATACGCAGTATTTT. This gives the protein CASSERQTGSDTQYF. The chain links TRBV6-1 to TRBJ2-3; TRBD2 might be the D (5 bases). Germline CDR1 and CDR2: MNHNS and SASEGT. V dropped 2 bases and J dropped 6 bases, with 15 bases sitting between them. The CDR3 spans 15 residues.

In this sample, this clonotype turned up a few times. The J gene is TRBJ2-1, the V gene TRBV12-3 or TRBV12-4; TRBD2 aligns across 7 bases. Trimming at V came to 6 bases and at J to 9 bases, leaving 14 bases not matched to a gene. The CDR3 extends over 15 amino acids. DNA of the CDR3: TGTGCCAGCAGCTCAGTTCTAGCGGACGGGGCTGAGCAGTTCTTC. It encodes CASSSVLADGAEQFF.

This clonotype was observed at least ten times. One end of the junction fails to match germline, which may point to a read error. V gene TRBV12-3 or TRBV12-4 combines with J gene TRBJ1-1, with a weak D call TRBD1 (6 bases). This CDR3 has 11 residues. This CDR3 is CASSGFHRDVF. Here the CDR3 DNA reads TGTGCCAGCAGTGGTTTCCACAGGGATGTCTTT.

This clonotype appeared once. The CDR3 DNA reads as TGCGCCAGCAGCCAAGACTCCAGGGGGTACACTGAAGCTTTCTTT. Its translation is CASSQDSRGYTEAFF. The rearrangement links TRBV4-3 to TRBJ1-1, with 7 bases fitting TRBD1. With V trimmed by 0 bases and J by 3 bases, 4 bases remained unmatched. CDR1 is LGHNA and CDR2 is YSLEER in the germline V gene. CDR3 size: 15 residues.

This clonotype has at least ten counts. The CDR3 sequence is CASMDGLHTGELFF. CDR3 nucleotide sequence: TGTGCCTCAATGGACGGACTCCACACCGGGGAGCTGTTTTTT. V gene TRBV30 combines with J gene TRBJ2-2, with D perhaps matching TRBD2 (5 bases). The CDR3 has 14 amino acids. The germline gives CDR1 GTSNPN, CDR2 SVGIG (reference sequence). The V and J ends lost 7 bases and 3 bases respectively, with 15 bases between them.

Many counts were recorded for this clonotype. The J gene is TRBJ2-3, the V gene TRBV7-2, with D unclear. Trimming left V 3 bases short and J 2 bases short, with 9 bases between. CDR3 size: 14 residues. Germline CDR1 reads SGHTA; CDR2 reads FQGNSA. CDR3 DNA sequence: TGTGCCAGCAGCTTCGGCATTACCACAGATACGCAGTATTTT. It is translated as CASSFGITTDTQYF.

Turning to this clonotype: Relative to the germline gene, one junction end is altered; a read error may explain this. The chain has TRBV3-1 and TRBJ2-5, with D tentatively TRBD1 or TRBD2 (7 bases each). Germline V gene data show CDR1 as LGHDT and CDR2 as YNNKEL (reference sequence). The length of the CDR3 is 12 residues. The CDR3 coding sequence is TGTGCCAGCAGCCACGGGGAGGGGGCTGGAAAGTTC. Translating it yields CASSHGEGAGKF.

Regarding this clonotype: Just one base apart from a much larger clone, this may be a read error. The chain is built from TRBV7-2 and TRBJ2-5; TRBD1 might be the D (6 bases). The CDR3 runs 14 residues. Trimming took 4 bases from V and 5 from J, leaving 14 bases between them. Germline values: CDR1 SGHTA, CDR2 FQGNSA. DNA for the CDR3: TGTGCCAGCAGCTCGACGGGGACATGGGAGACCCAGTACTTC. Its translation: CASSSTGTWETQYF.

There are a few counts of this clonotype. The chain links TRBV19 to TRBJ2-1, with TRBD2 identical over 7 bases. Germline CDR1 is LNHDA and CDR2 is SQIVND (reference sequence). The CDR3 covers 16 residues. V dropped 3 bases and J dropped 2; count of bases not matched to a gene: 7. The CDR3 sequence is CASSILAGATYNEQFF. The CDR3 region has the DNA TGTGCCAGTAGTATTTTGGCGGGAGCAACCTACAATGAGCAGTTCTTC.

The rearrangement joins TRBV12-3 or TRBV12-4 to TRBJ1-2; D may be TRBD1 (5 bases). Trimming left V 5 bases short and J 0 bases short, with 13 bases between. This CDR3 contains 15 residues. The CDR3 sequence: CASSTGGVPNYGYTF. The DNA of the CDR3 is TGTGCCAGCAGTACAGGAGGGGTTCCTAACTATGGCTACACCTTC.

The genes are TRBV9 and TRBJ2-3; maybe TRBD2 (5 bases). Germline-derived CDR1 and CDR2 are SGDLS and YYNGEE. V dropped 0 bases and J dropped 5 bases, with 10 bases sitting between them. There are 14 residues in the CDR3. The CDR3 coding sequence is TGTGCCAGCAGCGTAGCGGGGTGGGGAGATACGCAGTATTTT. It specifies CASSVAGWGDTQYF.

The chain joins TRBV12-3 or TRBV12-4 to TRBJ2-1; 16 bases match TRBD2. V lost 6 bases, J lost 10 bases, and 9 bases stayed unmatched. The CDR3 contains 16 residues. CDR3 nucleotides: TGTGCCAGCAGAGCAGGGACTAGCGGGAGGGAGGGGGAGCAGTTCTTC. Translating gives CASRAGTSGREGEQFF.

Ten or more counts support this clonotype. The rearrangement uses TRBV20-1 and TRBJ2-3, with 13 bases identical to TRBD2. This CDR3 spans 16 amino acids. Germline V gene data show CDR1 as DFQATT and CDR2 as SNEGSKA (reference sequence). Trimming removed 6 bases from V and 0 bases from J; junction bases left unmatched: 6. The CDR3 nucleotides are TGCAGTGCCTGGACTAGCGGGAGAACTAGCACAGATACGCAGTATTTT. Residues: CSAWTSGRTSTDTQYF.